The present T cell receptor (beta chain) was sequenced within a study of blood T cell repertoires in COVID-19. In germline, CDR1 is SEHNR, CDR2 FQNEAQ (reference sequence). V lost 7 bases, J lost 7 bases, and 22 bases lay in between. The CDR3 covers 16 residues. TCRdb's table, derived via immunoSEQ multiplex PCR, lists solely in-frame clones and lacks some. The table lists over 75,000 clones, more than 80% of them singletons, with 10% in the top ten. Material: peripheral blood. The gene calls are TRBV7-9 and TRBJ2-2; a possible D gene is TRBD2 (7 bases). The sequence came from a woman between 70 and 85 years old with acute or convalescent COVID-19. The CDR3 DNA follows: TGTGCCAGCATCCCCGGGGGGCGGGAGATTGGCGGGGAGCTGTTTTTT. Translating gives CASIPGGREIGGELFF.